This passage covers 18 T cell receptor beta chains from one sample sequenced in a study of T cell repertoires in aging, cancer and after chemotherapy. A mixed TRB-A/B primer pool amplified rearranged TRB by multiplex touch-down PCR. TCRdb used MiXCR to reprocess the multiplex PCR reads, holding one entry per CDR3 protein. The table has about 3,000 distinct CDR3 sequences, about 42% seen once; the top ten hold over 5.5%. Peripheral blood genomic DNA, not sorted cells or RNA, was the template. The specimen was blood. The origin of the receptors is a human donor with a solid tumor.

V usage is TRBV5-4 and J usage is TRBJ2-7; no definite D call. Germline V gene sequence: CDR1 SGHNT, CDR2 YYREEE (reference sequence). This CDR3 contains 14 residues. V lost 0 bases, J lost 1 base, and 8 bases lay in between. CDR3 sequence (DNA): TGTGCCAGCAGCTTGGAGCCCTCTTCCTACGAGCAGTACTTC. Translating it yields CASSLEPSSYEQYF.

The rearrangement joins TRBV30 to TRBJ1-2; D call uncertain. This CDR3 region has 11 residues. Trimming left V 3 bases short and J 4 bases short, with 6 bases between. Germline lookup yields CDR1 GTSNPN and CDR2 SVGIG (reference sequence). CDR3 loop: CAWSRSYGYTF. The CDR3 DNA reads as TGTGCCTGGAGCCGGTCCTATGGCTACACCTTC.

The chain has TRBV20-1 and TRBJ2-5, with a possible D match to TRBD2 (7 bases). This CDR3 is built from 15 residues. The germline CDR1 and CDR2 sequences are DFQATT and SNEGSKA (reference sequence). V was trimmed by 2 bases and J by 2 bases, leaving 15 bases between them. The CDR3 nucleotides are TGCAGTGCTAGATCGGGGGCTAGCGGACAAGAGACCCAGTACTTC. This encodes CSARSGASGQETQYF.

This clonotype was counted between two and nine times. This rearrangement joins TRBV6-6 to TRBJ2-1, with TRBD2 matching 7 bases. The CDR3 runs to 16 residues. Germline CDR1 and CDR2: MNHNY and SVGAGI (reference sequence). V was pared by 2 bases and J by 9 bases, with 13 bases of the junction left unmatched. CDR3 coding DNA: TGTGCCAGCAGTTACGCTATCAGACTAGCAAATAGTGAGCAGTTCTTC. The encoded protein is CASSYAIRLANSEQFF.

CDR3 in DNA: TGTGCCAGCAGTACTCGGATAGGACTCACCGGGGAGCTGTTTTTT. Translating gives CASSTRIGLTGELFF. The rearrangement links TRBV6-1 to TRBJ2-2; the D gene is possibly TRBD2 (5 bases). The germline CDR1 and CDR2 sequences are MNHNS and SASEGT. The CDR3 runs to 15 residues. The V end was cut by 5 bases, the J end by 4 bases, with 14 bases between.

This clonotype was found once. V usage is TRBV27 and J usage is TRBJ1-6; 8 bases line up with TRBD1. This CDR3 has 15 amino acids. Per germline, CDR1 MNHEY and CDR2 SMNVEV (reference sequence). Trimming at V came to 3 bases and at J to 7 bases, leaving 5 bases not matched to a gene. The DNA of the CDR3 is TGTGCCAGCAGTTTCCAGGGGGCGTTGAATTCACCCCTCCACTTT. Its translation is CASSFQGALNSPLHF.

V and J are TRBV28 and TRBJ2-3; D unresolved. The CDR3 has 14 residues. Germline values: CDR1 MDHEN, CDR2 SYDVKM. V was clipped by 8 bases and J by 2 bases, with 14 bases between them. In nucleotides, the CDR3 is TGTGCCAGCCGGGCTAGGACCTTCACAGATACGCAGTATTTT. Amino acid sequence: CASRARTFTDTQYF.

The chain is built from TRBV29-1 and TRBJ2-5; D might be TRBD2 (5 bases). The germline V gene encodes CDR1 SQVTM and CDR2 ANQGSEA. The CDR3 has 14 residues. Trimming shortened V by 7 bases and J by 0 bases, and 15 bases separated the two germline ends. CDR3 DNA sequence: TGCAGCGCTGCGGGTAGTCGAAACCAAGAGACCCAGTACTTC. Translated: CSAAGSRNQETQYF. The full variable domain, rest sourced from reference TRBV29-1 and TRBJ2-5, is SAVISQKPSRDICQRGTSLTIQCQVDSQVTMMFWYRQQPGQSLTLIATANQGSEATYESGFVIDKFPISRPNLTFSTLTVSNMSPEDSSIYLCSAAGSRNQETQYFGPGTRLLVL.

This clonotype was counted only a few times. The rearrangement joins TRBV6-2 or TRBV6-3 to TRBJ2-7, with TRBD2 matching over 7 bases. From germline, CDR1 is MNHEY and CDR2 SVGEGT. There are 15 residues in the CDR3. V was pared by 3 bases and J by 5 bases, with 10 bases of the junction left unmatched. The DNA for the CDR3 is TGTGCCAGCAGTTATGGGGGAAGGACTAGGAACGAGCAGTACTTC. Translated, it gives CASSYGGRTRNEQYF.

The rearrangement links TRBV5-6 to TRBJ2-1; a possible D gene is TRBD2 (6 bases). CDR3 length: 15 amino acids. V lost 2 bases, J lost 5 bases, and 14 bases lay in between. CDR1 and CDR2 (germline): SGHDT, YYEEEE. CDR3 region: CASSFGGMVHNEQFF. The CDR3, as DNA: TGTGCCAGCAGCTTCGGCGGGATGGTCCACAATGAGCAGTTCTTC.

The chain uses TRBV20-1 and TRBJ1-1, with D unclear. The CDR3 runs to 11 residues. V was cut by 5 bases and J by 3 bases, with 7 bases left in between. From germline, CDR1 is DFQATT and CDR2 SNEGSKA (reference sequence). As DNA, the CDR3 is TGCAGTGCTGGGGAGGACACTGAAGCTTTCTTT. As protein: CSAGEDTEAFF.

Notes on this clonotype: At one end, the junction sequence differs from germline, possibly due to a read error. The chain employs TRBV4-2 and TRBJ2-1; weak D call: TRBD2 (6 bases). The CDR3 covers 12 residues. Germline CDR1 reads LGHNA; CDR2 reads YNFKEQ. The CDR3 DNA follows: TGTGCCAGCAGCCCGTGGAGGGAGGACTTAACGTTC. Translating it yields CASSPWREDLTF.

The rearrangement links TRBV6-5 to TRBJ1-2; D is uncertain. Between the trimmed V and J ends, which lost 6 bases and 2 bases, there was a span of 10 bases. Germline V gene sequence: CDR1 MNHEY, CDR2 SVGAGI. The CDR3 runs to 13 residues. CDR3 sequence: CASSLDVNYGYTF. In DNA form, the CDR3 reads TGTGCCAGCAGCCTGGACGTCAACTATGGCTACACCTTC.

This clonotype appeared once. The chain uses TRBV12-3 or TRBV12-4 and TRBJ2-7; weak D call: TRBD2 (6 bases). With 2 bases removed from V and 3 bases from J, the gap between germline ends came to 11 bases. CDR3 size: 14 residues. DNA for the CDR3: TGTGCCAGCAGTTTATCTTCCGGGAGCTACGAGCAGTACTTC. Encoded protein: CASSLSSGSYEQYF.

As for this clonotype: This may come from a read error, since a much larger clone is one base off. The CDR3 loop reads CTSRTGDTGELFF. The DNA of the CDR3 is TGTACCAGCCGGACAGGGGACACCGGGGAGCTGTTTTTT. The chain has TRBV6-5 and TRBJ2-2; 9 nucleotides match TRBD1. CDR1 is MNHEY, CDR2 SVGAGI, per germline. The CDR3 totals 13 residues.

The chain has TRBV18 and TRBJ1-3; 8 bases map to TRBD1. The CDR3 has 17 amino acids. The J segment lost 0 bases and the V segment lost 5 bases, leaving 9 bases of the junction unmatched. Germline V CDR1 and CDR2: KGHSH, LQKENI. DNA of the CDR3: TGTGCCAGCTCAACGTCCGGGACAGGCAGCTCTGGAAACACCATATATTTT. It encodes CASSTSGTGSSGNTIYF.

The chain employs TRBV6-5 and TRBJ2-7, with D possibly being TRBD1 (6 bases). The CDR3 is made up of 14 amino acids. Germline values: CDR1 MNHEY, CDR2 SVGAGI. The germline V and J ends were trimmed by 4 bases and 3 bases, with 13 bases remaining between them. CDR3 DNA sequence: TGTGCCAGCAGTTCAACAGGGAAGGGCTACGAGCAGTACTTC. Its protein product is CASSSTGKGYEQYF.

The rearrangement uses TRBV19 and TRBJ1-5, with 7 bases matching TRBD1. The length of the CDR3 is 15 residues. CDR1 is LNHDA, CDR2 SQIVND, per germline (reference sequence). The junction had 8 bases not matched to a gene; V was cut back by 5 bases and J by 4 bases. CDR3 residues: CASSSPGQINQPQHF. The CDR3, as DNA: TGTGCCAGTAGTTCCCCGGGACAGATAAATCAGCCCCAGCATTTT.